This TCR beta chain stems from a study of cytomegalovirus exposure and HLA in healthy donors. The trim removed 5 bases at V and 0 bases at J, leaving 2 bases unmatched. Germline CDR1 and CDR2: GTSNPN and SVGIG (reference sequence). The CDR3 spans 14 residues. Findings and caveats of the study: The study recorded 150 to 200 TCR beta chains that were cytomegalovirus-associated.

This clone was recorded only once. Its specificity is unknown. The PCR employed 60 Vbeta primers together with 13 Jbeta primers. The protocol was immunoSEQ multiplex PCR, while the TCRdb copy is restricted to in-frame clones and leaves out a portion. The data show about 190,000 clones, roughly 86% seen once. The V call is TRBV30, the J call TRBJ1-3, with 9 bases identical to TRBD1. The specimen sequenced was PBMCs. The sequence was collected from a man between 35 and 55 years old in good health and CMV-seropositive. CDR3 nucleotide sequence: TGTGCCTGGGGGACAGGGAACTCTGGAAACACCATATATTTT. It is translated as CAWGTGNSGNTIYF.